Sequencing of this T cell receptor (beta chain) was carried out in a study of T-cell memory formation after mild COVID-19. This CDR3 has 13 amino acids. Germline CDR1 reads LNHDA; CDR2 reads SQIVND (reference sequence). Trimming removed 6 bases at V and 0 bases at J, with 6 bases between. Turning to this clonotype: Its antigen is still unknown.

TCRdb re-called the 5' RACE reads through MiXCR, storing one row per CDR3 protein. The data hold about 82,000 distinct CDR3 sequences, with roughly 13% observed a single time. Study results and limitations: Pre-infection memory harbored some responding clones, suggesting cross-reactive memory joined.

Material for sequencing was PBMCs or a T cell subset sorted from them (not recorded which). This chain uses TRBV19 with TRBJ2-1, with D unclear. The sequence was collected from a man aged 18 to 35 who had mild COVID-19 (a few samples of this study predate the infection). Cell type and time point are not known. CDR3 amino acids: CASRPSSYNEQFF. The CDR3 nucleotides read TGTGCCAGTAGGCCCAGCTCCTACAATGAGCAGTTCTTC.